This TCR beta chain was profiled in a study of vaccination effects on CD4 cells after COVID-19. The data were produced by immunoSEQ multiplex PCR, yet TCRdb's version contains in-frame clones alone and is incomplete. The profile shows approximately 83,000 clones, under 85% of them singletons. Viral peptide pool expansion of antigen-specific CD4+ T cells preceded sequencing in the ViraFEST assay. Upon completion of more than 9 days in culture, CD4+ T cells were isolated. Participants got two doses of BNT162b2 or mRNA-1273 vaccine. No vaccinee had earlier SARS-CoV-2 infection, and nucleocapsid antibodies were negative. The V segment lost 0 bases and the J segment 7 bases; nucleotides outside the gene matches: 6. Germline assignment: CDR1 SGDLS and CDR2 YYNGEE. This CDR3 is 15 amino acids long. This clone has only a few counts. Its antigen remains unidentified.

The clonotype comes from a human donor who received a COVID-19 vaccine. The sample was CD4+ T cells from PBMCs cultured with HCoV-OC43 spike peptides, taken after COVID-19 vaccination. Subset given: HCoV-OC43 spike overlapping peptide pool stimulation. V gene TRBV9 combines with J gene TRBJ1-2; 10 positions agree with TRBD1. CDR3 sequence: CASSVDGQGGIGYTF. As DNA, the CDR3 is TGTGCCAGCAGCGTAGATGGACAGGGGGGGATTGGCTACACCTTC.